A single sample gave rise to the 20 T cell receptor beta chains below, sequenced in a study of sequential checkpoint blockade in melanoma. TCRdb's table, derived via immunoSEQ multiplex PCR, lists solely in-frame clones and lacks some. Among about 12,000 clones listed, about four fifths were seen once. Indicated treatment: randomized to nivolumab then ipilimumab (arm A) or the reverse (arm B). The sample was CD8+ T cells sorted from blood (inferred from file names), taken from a patient given nivolumab and ipilimumab in sequence. The receptors originated from a human donor with melanoma.

This rearrangement joins TRBV7-3 to TRBJ2-7; D is perhaps TRBD1 (6 bases). The CDR3 runs to 18 residues. Germline V gene lookup returns CDR1 SGHTA and CDR2 FQGTGA. The V gene lost 2 bases and the J gene lost 2 bases, with 22 bases spanning the gap. In DNA, the CDR3 is TGTGCCAGCAGCTTATTTGTTGGGACACGGTCGCCCCCCTACGAGCAGTACTTC. Amino acids: CASSLFVGTRSPPYEQYF.

The rearrangement uses TRBV28 and TRBJ2-7; 7 nucleotides line up with TRBD1. CDR3 size: 16 residues. The V gene end was trimmed by 4 bases and the J gene end by 3 bases; junction bases not matched to a gene: 12. Germline V gives CDR1 MDHEN, CDR2 SYDVKM. As DNA, the CDR3 is TGTGCCAGCAGTTCGACCCGACAGGGACCGAACTACGAGCAGTACTTC. It specifies CASSSTRQGPNYEQYF.

The chain carries TRBV29-1 and TRBJ2-7; 7 bases match TRBD1. CDR1 SQVTM and CDR2 ANQGSEA come from the germline V gene. CDR3 size: 13 residues. V was pared by 7 bases and J by 1 base, with 7 bases of the junction left unmatched. The CDR3: CSATGTESYEQYF. In nucleotides, the CDR3 is TGCAGCGCCACCGGGACAGAGTCCTACGAGCAGTACTTC.

The rearrangement links TRBV5-4 to TRBJ2-3; D gene ambiguous. The CDR3 spans 15 residues. V shed 0 bases and J shed 4 bases, with 12 bases lying between them. Germline V gene lookup returns CDR1 SGHNT and CDR2 YYREEE (reference sequence). The CDR3 reads CASSLEAGLADTQYF. CDR3 DNA sequence: TGTGCCAGCAGCTTGGAGGCAGGCCTTGCAGATACGCAGTATTTT.

The genes are TRBV7-2 and TRBJ2-2; unclear D gene. Germline V CDR1 and CDR2: SGHTA, FQGNSA. The CDR3 is 17 amino acids. V shed 2 bases and J shed 9 bases, with 22 bases lying between them. The CDR3 nucleotides are TGTGCCAGCAGCTTAAACCCCGTGGCACCTGCCATGCGGGAGCTGTTTTTT. Translation gives CASSLNPVAPAMRELFF.

The rearrangement joins TRBV4-3 to TRBJ1-1; 7 bases align to TRBD1. The CDR3 extends over 15 amino acids. Trimming at V came to 0 bases and at J to 5 bases, leaving 6 bases not matched to a gene. Germline V gene data show CDR1 as LGHNA and CDR2 as YSLEER. Here the CDR3 DNA reads TGCGCCAGCAGCCAAGAAGAAGGGGGCTGGACTGAAGCTTTCTTT. It specifies CASSQEEGGWTEAFF.

This clone was counted once. The chain is built from TRBV18 and TRBJ2-1, with TRBD2 matching over 10 bases. Germline V gene sequence: CDR1 KGHSH, CDR2 LQKENI. The ends lost 3 bases at V and 4 bases at J; junction bases unmatched: 3. CDR3 size: 15 residues. The DNA of the CDR3 is TGTGCCAGCTCACCGTCTAGCGGGGGTTACAATGAGCAGTTCTTC. Its translation is CASSPSSGGYNEQFF.

This clone was picked up one time. The V call is TRBV29-1, the J call TRBJ2-7, with 9 bases fitting TRBD1. The CDR3 length is 15 residues. V was clipped by 1 base and J by 3 bases; unmatched bases: 7. Germline loops: CDR1 SQVTM, CDR2 ANQGSEA. CDR3 amino acids: CSVEGGTGHLYEQYF. The CDR3 DNA reads TGCAGCGTTGAAGGGGGGACAGGGCATCTCTACGAGCAGTACTTC.

The genes are TRBV27 and TRBJ2-7, with 7 bases matching TRBD2. The trim removed 0 bases at V and 6 bases at J, leaving 5 bases unmatched. Germline V gives CDR1 MNHEY, CDR2 SMNVEV (reference sequence). CDR3 length: 14 residues. Here the CDR3 reads CASSLSGGTSEQYF. The CDR3 DNA is TGTGCCAGCAGTTTATCGGGGGGGACCAGCGAGCAGTACTTC.

This sequence joins TRBV5-5 and TRBJ1-1; D possibly corresponds to TRBD1 (5 bases). The germline V gene encodes CDR1 SGHKS and CDR2 YYEKEE (reference sequence). The CDR3 is 11 residues long. Trimming took 4 bases from V and 12 from J, leaving 13 bases between them. This CDR3 is CASSVTAYTFF. The CDR3 nucleotides read TGTGCCAGCAGCGTGACAGCTTACACTTTCTTT.

J is TRBJ1-3 and V is TRBV5-1, with D maybe TRBD1 (6 bases). V lost 4 bases, J lost 0 bases, and 11 bases lay in between. Germline lookup yields CDR1 SGHRS and CDR2 YFSETQ. The CDR3 totals 15 residues. CDR3 amino acids: CASSPGGGSGNTIYF. The CDR3 coding sequence is TGCGCCAGCAGCCCGGGAGGGGGCTCTGGAAACACCATATATTTT.

This chain connects TRBV7-2 to TRBJ1-4, with D uncertain. Trimming left V 1 base short and J 0 bases short, with 12 bases between. This CDR3 has 17 amino acids. CDR1 is SGHTA and CDR2 is FQGNSA in the germline V gene. CDR3 nucleotide sequence: TGTGCCAGCAGCTTAGTTGGGCCGGGAGCAACTAATGAAAAACTGTTTTTT. Its protein product is CASSLVGPGATNEKLFF.

This sequence joins TRBV4-3 and TRBJ2-6; D perhaps matches TRBD1 (6 bases). The length of the CDR3 is 17 residues. The V gene's germline CDR1 is LGHNA and CDR2 YSLEER. V was pared by 5 bases and J by 0 bases, with 14 bases between. The CDR3 here is CASSSRDTLSGANVLTF. In DNA form, the CDR3 reads TGCGCCAGCAGCTCCCGGGACACACTCTCTGGGGCCAACGTCCTGACTTTC.

J is TRBJ2-7 and V is TRBV5-6, with D perhaps matching TRBD2 (6 bases). The germline V and J ends were trimmed by 4 bases and 7 bases, with 12 bases remaining between them. Germline V gene sequence: CDR1 SGHDT, CDR2 YYEEEE. This CDR3 spans 12 amino acids. CDR3 DNA sequence: TGTGCCAGCAGCCCGGGGACTCTTGAGCAGTACTTC. Encoded protein: CASSPGTLEQYF.

The chain recombines TRBV13 with TRBJ2-5; tentatively, D is TRBD1 (6 bases). CDR1 is PRHDT, CDR2 FYEKMQ, per germline (reference sequence). V lost 4 bases, J lost 2 bases, and 14 bases lay in between. The CDR3 length is 15 residues. The CDR3 DNA reads as TGTGCCAGCAGCTCCAAAGGGGACACGCAAGAGACCCAGTACTTC. It codes for CASSSKGDTQETQYF.

The chain's CDR3 is CAWYGQGYTEAFF. The CDR3 nucleotides read TGTGCCTGGTACGGACAGGGTTACACTGAAGCTTTCTTT. V usage is TRBV30 and J usage is TRBJ1-1; 8 bases fit TRBD1. The germline gives CDR1 GTSNPN, CDR2 SVGIG (reference sequence). The V and J ends lost 5 bases and 3 bases, in that order; junction bases with no gene match: 5. This CDR3 spans 13 amino acids.

The CDR3 DNA sequence: TGTGCCAGCAGTTTAGGGTACAGCAGTGAAGCTTTCTTT. Translating gives CASSLGYSSEAFF. The chain couples TRBV28 to TRBJ1-1, with no clear D. The CDR3 runs 13 residues. Looked up from germline, CDR1 is MDHEN and CDR2 is SYDVKM. Trimming shortened V by 2 bases and J by 7 bases, and 11 bases separated the two germline ends. The full variable domain, with the rest looked up from reference TRBV28 and TRBJ1-1, is DVKVTQSSRYLVKRTGEKVFLECVQDMDHENMFWYRQDPGLGLRLIYFSYDVKMKEKGDIPEGYSVSREKKERFSLILESASTNQTSMYLCASSLGYSSEAFFGQGTRLTVV.

The CDR3 loop is CASSLPYIGGSDTQYF. CDR3 bases: TGTGCCAGCAGCTTACCCTATATAGGGGGCTCAGATACGCAGTATTTT. This chain connects TRBV11-3 to TRBJ2-3; 7 bases are a match to TRBD1. CDR1 is SGHNT and CDR2 is YENEEA in the germline V gene. This CDR3 has 16 amino acids. J gave up 4 bases and V 2 bases, and 9 bases lay outside the gene matches.

The chain carries TRBV4-3 and TRBJ1-2; D not resolved. V was cut by 4 bases and J by 3 bases, with 9 bases left in between. The V gene's germline CDR1 is LGHNA and CDR2 YSLEER. The CDR3 is 13 amino acids. CDR3 in amino acids: CASSPRGHYGYTF. CDR3 coding DNA: TGCGCCAGCAGCCCCAGAGGGCACTATGGCTACACCTTC.

The V call is TRBV27, the J call TRBJ2-7; 11 nucleotides align to TRBD2. The germline V gene has CDR1 MNHEY and CDR2 SMNVEV (reference sequence). The CDR3 runs to 14 residues. The V segment lost 6 bases and the J segment 6 bases; nucleotides outside the gene matches: 7. This chain's CDR3 is CASSSVAGGIEQYF. The DNA for the CDR3 is TGTGCCAGCAGCTCCGTAGCGGGGGGGATCGAGCAGTACTTC.